This TCR beta chain was sequenced in a study of blood T cells in healthy people across ages. CDR1 and CDR2 (germline): LGHNA, YNFKEQ. The CDR3 consists of 15 residues. The V gene end was trimmed by 0 bases and the J gene end by 6 bases; junction bases not matched to a gene: 6. Combining a sample-barcoded 5' primer with a J-beta primer mix, a second PCR ran for roughly 6 to 12 cycles. TCRdb used MiXCR to reprocess the 5' RACE reads, holding one entry per CDR3 protein. The top ten clones hold around 11% of a sample with fewer than 2,000,000 distinct CDR3 sequences, roughly 32% of them seen once. The chain links TRBV4-2 to TRBJ2-3; TRBD2 matches at 7 bases. The material sequenced was blood. This receptor was identified in a woman aged 30 to 39 in good health. The CDR3 here is CASSQDGGSGDTQYF. CDR3 bases: TGTGCCAGCAGCCAAGATGGCGGGAGTGGCGATACGCAGTATTTT.